A single sample is the source of the 21 T cell receptor beta chains below, sequenced in a study of T cells in Graves' hyperthyroidism and ophthalmopathy. Amplification yielded TCR beta CDR3 regions, with RNA transcripts as the source. The primer set for the first-round RT-PCR of the TCR CDR3 was HTBI. MiXCR, run by TCRdb on the multiplex PCR reads, gives a single entry per CDR3 protein. The sample lists 20,000 to 30,000 distinct CDR3 sequences, around 40% occurring once. The sample comprised blood. The receptors originated from a woman aged 25 to 45 with Graves' hyperthyroidism.

This clonotype was seen ten or more times. V usage is TRBV6-1 and J usage is TRBJ2-1; TRBD2 might be the D (5 bases). The CDR3 consists of 14 residues. The germline V and J ends were trimmed by 3 bases and 6 bases, with 12 bases remaining between them. Germline loops: CDR1 MNHNS, CDR2 SASEGT. CDR3: CASSDSVEGNEQFF. The CDR3 nucleotides are TGTGCCAGCAGTGATTCGGTCGAGGGCAATGAGCAGTTCTTC.

This clonotype is classed as medium-sized. The chain has TRBV10-2 and TRBJ1-2, with D possibly TRBD1 on 6 matching bases. V shed 5 bases and J shed 0 bases, with 10 bases lying between them. The germline V gene has CDR1 WSHSY and CDR2 SAAADI. The CDR3 has 14 residues. CDR3: CASSFDRPNYGYTF. CDR3 in DNA: TGCGCCAGCAGTTTCGACAGGCCTAACTATGGCTACACCTTC.

The chain links TRBV20-1 to TRBJ1-1; D is uncertain. The germline V gene encodes CDR1 DFQATT and CDR2 SNEGSKA (reference sequence). The CDR3 has 13 residues. The V end lost 6 bases, the J end lost 8 bases, and 19 bases lay between the germline ends. The DNA for the CDR3 is TGCAGTGCCCTAGGACTAGCGGAAGACGAAGCTTTCTTT. This encodes CSALGLAEDEAFF.

This clonotype was observed at least ten times. CDR3 in DNA: TGTGCCTGGAGTGTACAAGGGGCCAATGAGCAGTTCTTC. This translates into CAWSVQGANEQFF. The chain couples TRBV30 to TRBJ2-1; a weak D match, TRBD1 (5 bases). The CDR3 loop spans 13 amino acids. Germline-derived CDR1 and CDR2 are GTSNPN and SVGIG (reference sequence). With 0 bases removed from V and 6 bases from J, the gap between germline ends came to 9 bases.

This chain connects TRBV7-9 to TRBJ1-4; a possible D gene is TRBD1 (5 bases). Germline CDR1 reads SEHNR; CDR2 reads FQNEAQ (reference sequence). Trimming removed 1 base at V and 8 bases at J, with 14 bases between. The CDR3 is made up of 15 amino acids. CDR3 loop: CASSLEGNGGEKLFF. CDR3 sequence (DNA): TGTGCCAGCAGCTTAGAGGGGAATGGTGGAGAAAAACTGTTTTTT.

The chain recombines TRBV2 with TRBJ2-5; D is ambiguous. Germline lookup yields CDR1 SNHLY and CDR2 FYNNEI. The V gene lost 4 bases and the J gene lost 4 bases, with 13 bases spanning the gap. This CDR3 is built from 14 residues. The CDR3 bases are TGTGCCAGCAGTGTCTTGCGGCCCCGAGAGACCCAGTACTTC. The encoded protein is CASSVLRPRETQYF.

The chain has TRBV15 and TRBJ2-1; 9 bases agree with TRBD1. The germline CDR1 and CDR2 sequences are LNHNV and YYDKDF (reference sequence). V was pared by 7 bases and J by 5 bases, with 6 bases of the junction left unmatched. This CDR3 has 14 amino acids. The DNA for the CDR3 is TGTGCCACCACGCCGGGACAGGGAGACAATGAGCAGTTCTTC. Translating gives CATTPGQGDNEQFF.

To note about this clonotype: The CDR3 ends on some other residue instead of the conserved phenylalanine or tryptophan, so this is likely a read error. The V and J genes are TRBV25-1 and TRBJ2-1, with 7 bases identical to TRBD2. The CDR3 totals 11 residues. Germline trimming cut 7 bases from V and 9 bases from J; bases unmatched to any gene: 3. Per germline, CDR1 MGHDK and CDR2 SYGVNS. The CDR3 DNA reads as TGTGCCAGCACGGGGGGTTCTGAGCAGTTCCTC. It translates to CASTGGSEQFL.

V gene TRBV12-3 or TRBV12-4 combines with J gene TRBJ1-2; 8 bases agree with TRBD1. The J segment lost 4 bases and the V segment lost 8 bases, leaving 12 bases of the junction unmatched. The CDR3 consists of 15 residues. The CDR3 region has the DNA TGTGCCAGCTCACAGGGGGACAGCGGAACCTATGGCTACACCTTC. Amino acid sequence: CASSQGDSGTYGYTF.

This sequence joins TRBV10-1 and TRBJ2-7; 8 bases are shared with TRBD1. Germline trimming cut 3 bases from V and 4 bases from J; bases unmatched to any gene: 11. Germline V lookup: CDR1 WNHNN, CDR2 SYGVQD (reference sequence). The CDR3 is 16 amino acids. CDR3 nucleotide sequence: TGCGCCAGCAGTGAATCACCCGGGACAGGTGGTTACGAGCAGTACTTC. This sequence encodes CASSESPGTGGYEQYF.

Regarding this clonotype: Since the CDR3 does not end with the conserved phenylalanine or tryptophan, this likely comes from a read error. The limits of the CDR3 on the DNA are not certain, so only TCRdb's listed CDR3 is given. The genes are TRBV16 and TRBJ1-6. CDR1 is KGHSY, CDR2 FQNENV, per germline. 8 amino acids form the CDR3, both terminal residues included. The CDR3 reads CASSQSGG.

This clonotype has at least ten counts. This sequence joins TRBV4-2 and TRBJ2-7; 7 nucleotides agree with TRBD2. The germline gives CDR1 LGHNA, CDR2 YNFKEQ. CDR3 length: 16 residues. V lost 0 bases, J lost 5 bases, and 10 bases stayed unmatched. Written as DNA, the CDR3 is TGTGCCAGCAGCCAAGATCTGCTGGGAGGGCCTCACGAGCAGTACTTC. Its protein product is CASSQDLLGGPHEQYF.

In the case of this clonotype: In this CDR3 the conserved last residue, phenylalanine or tryptophan, is missing, so a read error is likely. V is TRBV6-6 and J is TRBJ2-7; TRBD1 or TRBD2 may be the D gene (5 bases each). The CDR3 sequence is 15 residues long. Germline V CDR1 and CDR2: MNHNY, SVGAGI (reference sequence). The CDR3 sequence: CASSYSNPGGYEQYL. The CDR3 bases are TGTGCCAGCAGCTACTCTAACCCTGGGGGTTACGAGCAGTACCTC.

This clonotype was picked up many times. The J gene is TRBJ1-1, the V gene TRBV12-3 or TRBV12-4; no clear D gene. V was cut by 5 bases and J by 1 base, with 8 bases left in between. The CDR3 is 13 amino acids. The CDR3 sequence is CASSLHTNTEAFF. DNA for the CDR3: TGTGCCAGCAGTCTCCACACGAACACTGAAGCTTTCTTT.

This clonotype was seen a single time. The V call is TRBV5-4, the J call TRBJ2-1, with 10 bases that match TRBD2. The junction had 7 bases not matched to a gene; V was cut back by 4 bases and J by 9 bases. The CDR3 runs to 14 residues. Per germline, CDR1 SGHNT and CDR2 YYREEE (reference sequence). CDR3 residues: CASSAISGRFEQFF. CDR3 coding DNA: TGTGCCAGCAGCGCGATTAGCGGGAGGTTTGAGCAGTTCTTC.

In its sample, this clonotype was seen many times. This chain uses TRBV27 with TRBJ1-2, with 7 positions matching TRBD1. The CDR3 extends over 14 amino acids. Looked up from germline, CDR1 is MNHEY and CDR2 is SMNVEV (reference sequence). Trimming took 6 bases from V and 2 from J; bases not matched to a gene: 6. The CDR3 region has the DNA TGTGCCAGCAGGGAAGGGGGCGCGAACTATGGCTACACCTTC. Its translation: CASREGGANYGYTF.

The V call is TRBV9, the J call TRBJ2-7, with 8 bases matching TRBD1. Germline lookup yields CDR1 SGDLS and CDR2 YYNGEE. The CDR3 runs to 14 residues. Trimming removed 3 bases from V and 5 bases from J; junction bases left unmatched: 7. The CDR3 DNA is TGTGCCAGCAGCGCGGCCCAGGGGGCCAACGAGCAGTACTTC. Its translation: CASSAAQGANEQYF.

The table lists this clonotype with a count of one. This chain connects TRBV6-1 to TRBJ2-2, with 8 bases fitting TRBD1. The J segment lost 6 bases and the V segment lost 5 bases, leaving 5 bases of the junction unmatched. The CDR3 sequence is 14 residues long. Germline values: CDR1 MNHNS, CDR2 SASEGT. CDR3 bases: TGTGCCAGCAGTTCAGGGGGCGGAGCCGGGGAGCTGTTTTTT. Translation: CASSSGGGAGELFF.

This clonotype showed up many times. This chain uses TRBV7-9 with TRBJ1-5; perhaps TRBD1 as D (5 bases). The length of the CDR3 is 16 residues. CDR1 and CDR2 (germline): SEHNR, FQNEAQ (reference sequence). V lost 1 base and J 9 bases, leaving 19 bases between the germline ends. CDR3 sequence (DNA): TGTGCCAGCAGCTTAGTCTCAGGGCCCCGGGTCGGGCCCCAGCATTTT. Amino acids: CASSLVSGPRVGPQHF.

This clonotype occurred once. The chain uses TRBV20-1 and TRBJ2-5, with D hard to call. The CDR3 sequence is 14 residues long. Germline CDR1 and CDR2: DFQATT and SNEGSKA (reference sequence). Trimming cost V 0 bases and J 3 bases, with 11 bases left between them. CDR3 nucleotides: TGCAGTGCTAGAGATTGGCCAGGAAAAGAGACCCAGTACTTC. It is translated as CSARDWPGKETQYF.

This clonotype has at least ten counts. The gene calls are TRBV20-1 and TRBJ2-7, with 9 bases identical to TRBD2. V dropped 2 bases and J dropped 5; count of bases not matched to a gene: 13. CDR3 length: 16 residues. Germline V lookup: CDR1 DFQATT, CDR2 SNEGSKA (reference sequence). CDR3 loop: CSARRDTSGRPHEQYF. The CDR3 bases are TGCAGTGCTAGACGAGATACCAGCGGGAGGCCCCACGAGCAGTACTTC.